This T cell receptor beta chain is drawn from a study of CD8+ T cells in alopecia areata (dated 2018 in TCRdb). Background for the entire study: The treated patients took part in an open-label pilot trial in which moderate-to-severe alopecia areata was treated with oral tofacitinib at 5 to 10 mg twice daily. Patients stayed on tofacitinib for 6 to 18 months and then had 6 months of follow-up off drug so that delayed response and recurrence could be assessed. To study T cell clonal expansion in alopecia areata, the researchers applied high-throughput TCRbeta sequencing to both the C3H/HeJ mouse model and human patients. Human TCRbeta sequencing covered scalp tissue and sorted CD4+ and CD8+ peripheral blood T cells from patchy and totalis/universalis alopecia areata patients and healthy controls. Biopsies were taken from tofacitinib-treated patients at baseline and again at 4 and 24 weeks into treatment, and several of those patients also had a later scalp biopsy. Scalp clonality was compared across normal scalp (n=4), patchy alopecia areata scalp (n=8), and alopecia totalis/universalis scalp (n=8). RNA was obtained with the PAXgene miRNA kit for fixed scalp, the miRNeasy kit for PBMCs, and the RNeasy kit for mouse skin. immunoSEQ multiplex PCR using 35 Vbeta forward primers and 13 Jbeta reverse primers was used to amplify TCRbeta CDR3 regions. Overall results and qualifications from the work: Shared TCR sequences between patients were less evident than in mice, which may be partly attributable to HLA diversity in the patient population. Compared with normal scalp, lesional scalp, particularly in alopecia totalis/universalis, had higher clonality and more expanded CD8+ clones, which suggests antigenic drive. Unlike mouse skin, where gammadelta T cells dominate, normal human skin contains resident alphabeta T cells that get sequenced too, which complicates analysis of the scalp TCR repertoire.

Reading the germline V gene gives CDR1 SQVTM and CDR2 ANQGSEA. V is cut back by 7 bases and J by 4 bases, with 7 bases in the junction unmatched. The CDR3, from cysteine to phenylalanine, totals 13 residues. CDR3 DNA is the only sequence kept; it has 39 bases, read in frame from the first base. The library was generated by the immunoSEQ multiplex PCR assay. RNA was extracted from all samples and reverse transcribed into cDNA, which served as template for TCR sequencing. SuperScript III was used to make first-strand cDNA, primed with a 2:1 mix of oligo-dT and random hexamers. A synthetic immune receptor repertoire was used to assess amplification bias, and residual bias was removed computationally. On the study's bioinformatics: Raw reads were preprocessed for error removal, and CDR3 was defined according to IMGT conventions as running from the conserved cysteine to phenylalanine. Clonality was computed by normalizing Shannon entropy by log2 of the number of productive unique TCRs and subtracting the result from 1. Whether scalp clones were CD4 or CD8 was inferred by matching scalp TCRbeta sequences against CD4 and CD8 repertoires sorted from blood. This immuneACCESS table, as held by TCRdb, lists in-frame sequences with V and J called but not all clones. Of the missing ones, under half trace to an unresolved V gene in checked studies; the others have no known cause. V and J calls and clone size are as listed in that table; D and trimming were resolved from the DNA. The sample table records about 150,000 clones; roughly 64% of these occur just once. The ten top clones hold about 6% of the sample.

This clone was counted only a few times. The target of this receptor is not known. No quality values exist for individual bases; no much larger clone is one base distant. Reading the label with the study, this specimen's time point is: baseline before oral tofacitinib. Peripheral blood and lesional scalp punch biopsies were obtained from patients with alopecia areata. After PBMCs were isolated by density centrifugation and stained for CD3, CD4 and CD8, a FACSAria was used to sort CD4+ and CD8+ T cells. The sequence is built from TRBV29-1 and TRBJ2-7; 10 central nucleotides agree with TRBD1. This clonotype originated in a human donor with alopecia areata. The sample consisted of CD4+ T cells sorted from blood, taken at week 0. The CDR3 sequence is CSARQGALYEQYF. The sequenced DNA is TGCAGCGCCAGACAGGGGGCCCTTTACGAGCAGTACTTC.